This T cell receptor beta chain was documented in a study of cytomegalovirus exposure and HLA in healthy donors. Study summary: HLA-typed donors were the source of about 85 million unique TCRs, which an early data release held.

Study-level results: In a later analysis, TCR beta V- and J-gene trimming showed a link to a missense DCLRE1C variant. TCR beta chains numbering more than 150 were designated cytomegalovirus-associated.

The PCR ran on 60 Vbeta and 13 Jbeta primers. Clones were read by immunoSEQ multiplex PCR, and TCRdb kept only the in-frame ones, dropping some. Recorded here are 150,000 to 250,000 clones; the top ten clones represent 0.7% to 0.8%. The donors, nominally healthy at sampling, likely had unrecorded immune exposures. Worth noting for this clone: Its specificity is unknown.

The germline V gene has CDR1 SGHDN and CDR2 FVKESK. The CDR3 spans 16 residues. Trimming left V 4 bases short and J 0 bases short, with 12 bases between. This sequence joins TRBV14 and TRBJ2-2; possible D gene TRBD1, 5 bases. Input material: PBMCs. The origin of this receptor is a boy aged 5 to 17 in good health and CMV-seronegative. CDR3 nucleotides: TGTGCCAGCAGCCTTAGGACACCTTCGAACACCGGGGAGCTGTTTTTT. It codes for CASSLRTPSNTGELFF.